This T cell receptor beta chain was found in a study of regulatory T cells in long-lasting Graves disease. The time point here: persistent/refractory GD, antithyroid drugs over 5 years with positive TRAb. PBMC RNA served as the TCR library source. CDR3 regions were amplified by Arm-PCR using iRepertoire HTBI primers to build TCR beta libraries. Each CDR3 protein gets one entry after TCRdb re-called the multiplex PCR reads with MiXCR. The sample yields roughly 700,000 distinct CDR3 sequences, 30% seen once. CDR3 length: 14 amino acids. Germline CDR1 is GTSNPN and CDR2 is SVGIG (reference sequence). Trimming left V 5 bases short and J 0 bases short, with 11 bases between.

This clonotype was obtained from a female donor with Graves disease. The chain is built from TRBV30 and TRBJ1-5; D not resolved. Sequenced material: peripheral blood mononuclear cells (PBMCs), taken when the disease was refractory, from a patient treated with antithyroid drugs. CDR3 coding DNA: TGTGCCTGGGGCTCTATGGCTAGCAATCAGCCCCAGCATTTT. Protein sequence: CAWGSMASNQPQHF.